Below, 22 T cell receptor beta chains from the same sample are listed, as sequenced in a study of blood T cell repertoires in COVID-19. Measured with immunoSEQ multiplex PCR; TCRdb has only the in-frame clones, and not every one. The table records around 270,000 clones, 80% to 90% of them present only once. The specimen was PBMCs or T cells enriched from blood (not recorded which). The receptor set was obtained from a woman between 40 and 55 years old who had been exposed to COVID-19.

This sequence joins TRBV7-6 and TRBJ2-3; 10 bases map to TRBD2. From germline, CDR1 is SGHVS and CDR2 FNYEAQ. Losses at the gene ends were 5 bases for V and 2 bases for J; bases not matched to a gene: 4. This CDR3 contains 15 residues. CDR3 amino acids: CASSISGGFTDTQYF. DNA for the CDR3: TGTGCCAGCAGCATTAGCGGGGGGTTCACAGATACGCAGTATTTT.

This sequence joins TRBV18 and TRBJ2-7; 8 positions agree with TRBD1. The CDR3 covers 16 residues. The germline CDR1 and CDR2 sequences are KGHSH and LQKENI. V was clipped by 3 bases and J by 3 bases; unmatched bases: 10. The CDR3: CASSPPTGALSYEQYF. The CDR3 nucleotides read TGTGCCAGCTCACCTCCGACAGGGGCCCTCAGCTACGAGCAGTACTTC.

The V call is TRBV28, the J call TRBJ2-3, with 7 bases matching TRBD2. The CDR3 has 15 amino acids. With V trimmed by 8 bases and J by 4 bases, 12 bases remained unmatched. CDR1 MDHEN and CDR2 SYDVKM come from the germline V gene. This chain's CDR3 is CASGPSSGRADTQYF. The CDR3 DNA is TGTGCCAGCGGCCCCTCTAGCGGTAGGGCAGATACGCAGTATTTT.

The chain employs TRBV6-6 and TRBJ1-2; D might be TRBD1 (5 bases). This CDR3 is 16 amino acids long. V dropped 2 bases and J dropped 4 bases, with 17 bases sitting between them. The germline gives CDR1 MNHNY, CDR2 SVGAGI (reference sequence). The CDR3 DNA follows: TGTGCCAGCAGTTACCCGGGGAGGGGAGTTGGCTATGGCTACACCTTC. It codes for CASSYPGRGVGYGYTF.

The sample holds one count of this clone. V is TRBV3-1 (or the pseudogene TRBV3-2) and J is TRBJ2-2, with a weak D call TRBD2 (5 bases). The CDR3 spans 14 residues. Per germline, CDR1 LGHDT and CDR2 YNNKEL (reference sequence). Trimming left V 4 bases short and J 5 bases short, with 11 bases between. CDR3 sequence: CASSRAARTGELFF. The DNA of the CDR3 is TGTGCCAGCAGCCGAGCGGCGAGGACCGGGGAGCTGTTTTTT.

This chain joins TRBV12-3 or TRBV12-4 and TRBJ2-5, with D possibly being TRBD2 (5 bases). The CDR3 covers 13 residues. Trimming removed 7 bases at V and 1 base at J, with 10 bases between. The CDR3 DNA is TGTGCCAGCAACAATCGGGGCCAAGAGACCCAGTACTTC. Amino acid sequence: CASNNRGQETQYF.

This chain connects TRBV18 to TRBJ1-1; 8 bases align to TRBD1. Germline V CDR1 and CDR2: KGHSH, LQKENI. V lost 7 bases to trimming and J lost 4 bases; unmatched junction nucleotides: 5. The CDR3 totals 13 residues. Here the CDR3 reads CASLTGQGTEAFF. CDR3 DNA sequence: TGTGCCAGCTTGACCGGACAGGGCACTGAAGCTTTCTTT.

This CDR3 is CASSEARQPRAEAFF. In DNA, the CDR3 is TGTGCCAGCAGTGAAGCACGGCAGCCGAGGGCTGAAGCTTTCTTT. J is TRBJ1-1 and V is TRBV6-1; D uncertain. Trimming cost V 0 bases and J 6 bases, with 14 bases left between them. CDR3 length: 15 amino acids. From germline, CDR1 is MNHNS and CDR2 SASEGT.

The J gene is TRBJ1-4, the V gene TRBV7-9, with D uncertain. Germline V gene lookup returns CDR1 SEHNR and CDR2 FQNEAQ (reference sequence). This CDR3 contains 12 residues. V was pared by 1 base and J by 10 bases, with 7 bases between. The CDR3 sequence is CASSLDRGKLFF. The CDR3 region has the DNA TGTGCCAGCAGCTTAGACCGAGGAAAACTGTTTTTT.

The CDR3 DNA follows: TGTGCCAGCAGCCCTGGGACTAGCGGGGCCTACGAGCAGTACTTC. Translation gives CASSPGTSGAYEQYF. The chain is built from TRBV28 and TRBJ2-7; 13 bases align to TRBD2. Germline CDR1 MDHEN, CDR2 SYDVKM. V shed 6 bases and J 2 bases; nucleotides not matched to a gene: 4. CDR3 size: 15 residues.

The V gene is TRBV12-3 or TRBV12-4, the J gene TRBJ2-7, with a possible D match to TRBD1 (5 bases). The CDR3 is made up of 13 amino acids. V dropped 3 bases and J dropped 2 bases, with 8 bases sitting between them. CDR3 bases: TGTGCCAGCAGTTTCACCAGGGCCTACGAGCAGTACTTC. Its translation is CASSFTRAYEQYF.

The chain couples TRBV28 to TRBJ1-2; D gene uncertain. V lost 6 bases and J lost 7, with 9 bases in between. The germline V gene has CDR1 MDHEN and CDR2 SYDVKM. The CDR3 is 11 residues long. The CDR3 nucleotides read TGTGCCAGCAGGATAACTGCTGGCTACACCTTC. Encoded protein: CASRITAGYTF.

The chain uses TRBV28 and TRBJ1-4; 7 positions match TRBD1. The V gene end was trimmed by 7 bases and the J gene end by 5 bases; junction bases not matched to a gene: 4. The germline gives CDR1 MDHEN, CDR2 SYDVKM. The CDR3 totals 13 residues. The CDR3: CASIDRENEKLFF. The CDR3 coding sequence is TGTGCCAGCATAGACAGGGAGAATGAAAAACTGTTTTTT.

The chain has TRBV18 and TRBJ1-4; 7 nucleotides agree with TRBD1. Germline-derived CDR1 and CDR2 are KGHSH and LQKENI. The CDR3 is 15 residues long. V lost 5 bases to trimming and J lost 2 bases; unmatched junction nucleotides: 5. The DNA for the CDR3 is TGTGCCAGCTCAACTTTGACAGGGACTAATGAAAAACTGTTTTTT. The encoded protein is CASSTLTGTNEKLFF.

This chain uses TRBV29-1 with TRBJ2-7, with a tentative D call TRBD1 (6 bases). V was clipped by 0 bases and J by 3 bases, with 12 bases between them. The CDR3 runs to 14 residues. CDR1 and CDR2 from the germline V gene are SQVTM and ANQGSEA. Here the CDR3 DNA reads TGCAGCGTTGAAGATTCAGGGGAAGGCTACGAGCAGTACTTC. This encodes CSVEDSGEGYEQYF.

The chain employs TRBV12-3 or TRBV12-4 and TRBJ1-1, with a possible D match to TRBD1 (5 bases). This CDR3 is built from 13 residues. V lost 2 bases to trimming and J lost 8 bases, with 12 bases between them. The CDR3 region is CASSLFGAREAFF. CDR3 bases: TGTGCCAGCAGTTTATTTGGGGCGAGGGAAGCTTTCTTT.

This clone was observed once. The chain recombines TRBV14 with TRBJ1-3; 9 bases line up with TRBD1. CDR3 length equals 16 residues. Per germline, CDR1 SGHDN and CDR2 FVKESK. Trimming took 0 bases from V and 3 from J; bases not matched to a gene: 3. The CDR3 region is CASSQEGQGIGNTIYF. CDR3 bases: TGTGCCAGCAGCCAAGAGGGACAGGGAATTGGAAACACCATATATTTT.

The chain couples TRBV19 to TRBJ2-7; TRBD1 matches at 7 bases. The trim removed 0 bases at V and 7 bases at J, leaving 9 bases unmatched. The CDR3 contains 15 residues. CDR1 and CDR2 from the germline V gene are LNHDA and SQIVND (reference sequence). CDR3 protein: CASSIDGRTGGEQYF. The DNA of the CDR3 is TGTGCCAGTAGTATAGATGGTCGGACAGGTGGGGAGCAGTACTTC.

This sequence joins TRBV7-9 and TRBJ1-2; tentative D call: TRBD1 (5 bases). This CDR3 is 13 amino acids long. Germline V gene lookup returns CDR1 SEHNR and CDR2 FQNEAQ (reference sequence). Trimming removed 5 bases from V and 8 bases from J, with 15 bases in between. For the CDR3, the DNA is TGTGCCAGCAGCCCAGGGTACCTTGAGGGCTACACCTTC. Protein sequence: CASSPGYLEGYTF. The full variable domain, in which reference TRBV7-9 and TRBJ1-2 provide the parts outside the CDR3, is DTGVSQNPRHKITKRGQNVTFRCDPISEHNRLYWYRQTLGQGPEFLTYFQNEAQLEKSRLLSDRFSAERPKGSFSTLEIQRTEQGDSAMYLCASSPGYLEGYTFGSGTRLTVV.

The V and J genes are TRBV2 and TRBJ1-2; D perhaps matches TRBD1 (5 bases). V lost 7 bases and J lost 6, with 12 bases in between. The CDR3 loop spans 12 amino acids. CDR1 SNHLY and CDR2 FYNNEI come from the germline V gene. CDR3 amino acids: CASKGTFNGYTF. The DNA for the CDR3 is TGTGCCAGCAAGGGGACTTTTAATGGCTACACCTTC.

The chain combines TRBV7-4 with TRBJ1-4, with a weak D call TRBD1 (5 bases). The CDR3 runs to 17 residues. Germline lookup yields CDR1 SGHVT and CDR2 SQSDAQ. The V and J ends lost 5 bases and 4 bases respectively, with 20 bases between them. CDR3: CASSRHWGSLNNEKLFF. The CDR3, as DNA: TGTGCCAGCAGCCGCCACTGGGGCAGCCTGAATAATGAAAAACTGTTTTTT.

The sample holds one count of this clone. The chain has TRBV7-2 and TRBJ2-3; 8 bases align to TRBD2. This CDR3 spans 19 amino acids. V shed 4 bases, J shed 2 bases, and the junction held 17 bases outside the gene matches. Looked up from germline, CDR1 is SGHTA and CDR2 is FQGNSA. In nucleotides, the CDR3 is TGTGCCAGCAGCTCCCCCCCCGGGAGAAGCGGGGGCCCCACAGATACGCAGTATTTT. This gives the protein CASSSPPGRSGGPTDTQYF. The full variable domain, its missing parts supplied by reference TRBV7-2 and TRBJ2-3, is GAGVSQSPSNKVTEKGKDVELRCDPISGHTALYWYRQSLGQGLEFLIYFQGNSAPDKSGLPSDRFSAERTGGSVSTLTIQRTQQEDSAVYLCASSSPPGRSGGPTDTQYFGPGTRLTVL.